This passage covers 9 T cell receptor beta chains from one sample sequenced in a study of shared clonotypes between healthy human individuals. Clones were sequenced by immunoSEQ multiplex PCR, and TCRdb holds only the in-frame ones, with some missing. The sample lists 560,000 or so clones; 96% were seen once. CD8 cells regarded as naive lacked CD45RO, were positively chosen for CCR7, and omitted terminally differentiated effector memory CD45RA+ cells. The sequencing sample was made of naive CD8+ T cells sorted from blood. Every receptor here comes from a woman aged 25 to 39 in good health.

The genes are TRBV27 and TRBJ2-7; D is perhaps TRBD1 or TRBD2 (6 bases each). This CDR3 is built from 14 residues. CDR1 is MNHEY, CDR2 SMNVEV, per germline (reference sequence). V gave up 1 base and J gave up 6 bases, with 13 bases separating them. CDR3 sequence (DNA): TGTGCCAGCAGTTTATTAGTTACGGGGGCCGAGCAGTACTTC. Encoded protein: CASSLLVTGAEQYF.

This chain joins TRBV28 and TRBJ1-6; D is ambiguous. The germline gives CDR1 MDHEN, CDR2 SYDVKM. Trimming removed 6 bases from V and 5 bases from J, with 8 bases in between. The CDR3 sequence is 13 residues long. The CDR3, as DNA: TGTGCCAGCAGAATCCCGAATAATTCACCCCTCCACTTT. It yields the protein CASRIPNNSPLHF.

The chain is built from TRBV5-1 and TRBJ1-4; D may be TRBD1 (6 bases). V was trimmed by 3 bases and J by 10 bases, leaving 16 bases between them. CDR1 is SGHRS, CDR2 YFSETQ, per germline. This CDR3 is built from 14 residues. The CDR3 loop is CASSSGGGRGKLFF. The CDR3 nucleotides read TGCGCCAGCAGCTCAGGCGGGGGGCGCGGAAAACTGTTTTTT.

Remarks on this clone: This same CDR3 is encoded by further DNA sequences in the sample. The genes are TRBV7-6 and TRBJ2-7; TRBD2 is a possible D gene (5 bases). CDR1 is SGHVS and CDR2 is FNYEAQ in the germline V gene. Trimming removed 3 bases from V and 4 bases from J, with 13 bases in between. CDR3 length equals 14 residues. The DNA of the CDR3 is TGTGCCAGCAGCTTGGGGAGTGGAGGATACGAGCAGTACTTC. It yields the protein CASSLGSGGYEQYF.

The rearrangement uses TRBV15 and TRBJ2-1; tentatively, D is TRBD1 (5 bases). Per the germline V gene, CDR1 is LNHNV and CDR2 is YYDKDF (reference sequence). The V and J ends lost 7 bases and 8 bases respectively, with 21 bases between them. This CDR3 comprises 15 residues. CDR3 loop: CATTIRVVGVHEQFF. Written as DNA, the CDR3 is TGTGCCACCACGATCCGAGTGGTAGGGGTCCATGAGCAGTTCTTC.

The V call is TRBV11-2, the J call TRBJ2-2; D ambiguous. This CDR3 contains 17 residues. CDR1 and CDR2 from the germline V gene are SGHAT and FQNNGV. The V end was cut by 0 bases, the J end by 3 bases, with 14 bases between. CDR3 nucleotide sequence: TGTGCCAGCAGCTTAGAGCGCTTCTCGCCCCACACCGGGGAGCTGTTTTTT. It yields the protein CASSLERFSPHTGELFF.

The J gene is TRBJ2-1, the V gene TRBV2; 9 nucleotides line up with TRBD2. The CDR3 runs 15 residues. Unmatched junction bases numbered 11, after V lost 6 bases and J lost 8 bases. CDR1 is SNHLY and CDR2 is FYNNEI in the germline V gene. The CDR3 nucleotides read TGTGCCAGCAGCCCCGGGACTAGCACTTTCGATGAGCAGTTCTTC. The encoded protein is CASSPGTSTFDEQFF.

This clone has just a few counts. The chain links TRBV19 to TRBJ1-5; D ambiguous. In germline, CDR1 is LNHDA, CDR2 SQIVND (reference sequence). V gave up 3 bases and J gave up 6 bases, with 9 bases separating them. The CDR3 extends over 13 amino acids. The CDR3 region has the DNA TGTGCCAGTAGTATTGGGGTTATTCAGCCCCAGCATTTT. It translates to CASSIGVIQPQHF.

The chain carries TRBV27 and TRBJ1-1; 7 nucleotides line up with TRBD1. The CDR3 spans 16 residues. V lost 2 bases, J lost 1 base, and 7 bases stayed unmatched. CDR1 and CDR2 from the germline V gene are MNHEY and SMNVEV (reference sequence). CDR3 sequence reads: CASSLMGRGSNTEAFF. Written as DNA, the CDR3 is TGTGCCAGCAGTTTAATGGGCAGGGGGTCGAACACTGAAGCTTTCTTT.